Below, 21 T cell receptor beta chains from the same sample are listed, as sequenced in a study of blood T cell repertoires in COVID-19. The repertoire was sequenced with immunoSEQ multiplex PCR; TCRdb's copy has only in-frame clones and lacks some. The data hold roughly 140,000 clones, with roughly 89% observed a single time. The specimen was PBMCs or T cells enriched from blood (not recorded which). These receptors originate from a woman aged 50 to 60 who had been exposed to COVID-19.

The chain joins TRBV5-4 to TRBJ1-1; 8 bases align to TRBD1. This CDR3 is 17 amino acids long. Germline trimming cut 3 bases from V and 1 base from J; bases unmatched to any gene: 11. Germline CDR1 is SGHNT and CDR2 is YYREEE (reference sequence). CDR3 region: CASSSPKAGTGNTEAFF. The CDR3 DNA follows: TGTGCCAGCAGCTCGCCTAAGGCCGGGACAGGGAACACTGAAGCTTTCTTT.

The V gene is TRBV18, the J gene TRBJ1-5, with 7 nucleotides matching TRBD1. The V gene's germline CDR1 is KGHSH and CDR2 LQKENI. The CDR3 extends over 15 amino acids. V dropped 2 bases and J dropped 2; count of bases not matched to a gene: 3. CDR3 amino acids: CASSPDTGGNQPQHF. The CDR3 region has the DNA TGTGCCAGCTCACCAGATACAGGGGGCAATCAGCCCCAGCATTTT.

The genes are TRBV5-4 and TRBJ1-1; D is unresolved. Per the germline V gene, CDR1 is SGHNT and CDR2 is YYREEE (reference sequence). This CDR3 comprises 14 residues. Trimming pared 1 base from V and 1 base from J, leaving 8 bases between. The CDR3 nucleotides are TGTGCCAGCAGCTTGCCAGTCCCGAACACTGAAGCTTTCTTT. Residues: CASSLPVPNTEAFF.

This clone showed up just a few times. The rearrangement joins TRBV5-1 to TRBJ1-4; D not certain. The germline V gene has CDR1 SGHRS and CDR2 YFSETQ. V was pared by 4 bases and J by 1 base, with 11 bases between. This CDR3 spans 15 amino acids. In DNA form, the CDR3 reads TGCGCCAGCAGCGCCGGAGATAGAACTAATGAAAAACTGTTTTTT. Amino acids: CASSAGDRTNEKLFF. Complete variable domain (other parts from reference TRBV5-1 and TRBJ1-4): KAGVTQTPRYLIKTRGQQVTLSCSPISGHRSVSWYQQTPGQGLQFLFEYFSETQRNKGNFPGRFSGRQFSNSRSEMNVSTLELGDSALYLCASSAGDRTNEKLFFGSGTQLSVL.

This chain links TRBV9 with TRBJ1-5, with unresolved D. The CDR3 contains 16 residues. Trimming stripped 4 bases from V and 0 bases from J, with 14 bases between. CDR1 and CDR2 from the germline V gene are SGDLS and YYNGEE. The CDR3 region has the DNA TGTGCCAGCAGCAAAACGGCAGGCCATAGCAATCAGCCCCAGCATTTT. Protein: CASSKTAGHSNQPQHF. Drawing the rest from reference TRBV9 and TRBJ1-5, the complete variable domain is DSGVTQTPKHLITATGQRVTLRCSPRSGDLSVYWYQQSLDQGLQFLIQYYNGEERAKGNILERFSAQQFPDLHSELNLSSLELGDSALYFCASSKTAGHSNQPQHFGDGTRLSIL.

This chain connects TRBV6-5 to TRBJ1-5, with TRBD1 identical over 7 bases. Germline V CDR1 and CDR2: MNHEY, SVGAGI. The V and J ends lost 7 bases and 3 bases, in that order; junction bases with no gene match: 6. The CDR3 runs to 14 residues. The CDR3 DNA sequence: TGTGCCAGCACCCGGGACAGCTCCAATCAGCCCCAGCATTTT. As protein: CASTRDSSNQPQHF.

The V and J genes are TRBV30 and TRBJ2-3; TRBD1 agrees at 8 bases. Germline assignment: CDR1 GTSNPN and CDR2 SVGIG (reference sequence). J gave up 6 bases and V 2 bases, and 13 bases lay outside the gene matches. The length of the CDR3 is 16 residues. This CDR3 is CAWSPRTGGDRDTQYF. As DNA, the CDR3 is TGTGCCTGGAGTCCTCGTACAGGAGGGGACAGGGATACGCAGTATTTT. Full variable domain (outside the CDR3, taken from reference TRBV30 and TRBJ2-3): SQTIHQWPATLVQPVGSPLSLECTVEGTSNPNLYWYRQAAGRGLQLLFYSVGIGQISSEVPQNLSASRPQDRQFILSSKKLLLSDSGFYLCAWSPRTGGDRDTQYFGPGTRLTVL.

This chain joins TRBV7-3 and TRBJ2-3; TRBD1 is a possible D gene (6 bases). The germline V and J ends were trimmed by 2 bases and 4 bases, with 16 bases remaining between them. Germline CDR1 is SGHTA and CDR2 is FQGTGA. This CDR3 has 16 amino acids. CDR3 residues: CASSLGGPLGSDTQYF. CDR3 in DNA: TGTGCCAGCAGCTTAGGGGGCCCCCTTGGCTCAGATACGCAGTATTTT.

As regards this clone: A far larger clone is one nucleotide away, so this likely arose from a read error. This sequence joins TRBV7-7 and TRBJ2-2, with 10 bases identical to TRBD1. V lost 4 bases, J lost 4 bases, and 3 bases stayed unmatched. Germline V CDR1 and CDR2: SSHAT, FNYEAQ (reference sequence). The CDR3 spans 15 residues. Here the CDR3 DNA reads TGTGCCAGCAGCTCGGGACAGGGGAGCACCGGGGAGCTGTTTTTT. Translated, it gives CASSSGQGSTGELFF. Variable domain in full (rest from reference TRBV7-7 and TRBJ2-2): GAGVSQSPRYKVTKRGQDVTLRCDPISSHATLYWYQQALGQGPEFLTYFNYEAQPDKSGLPSDRFSAERPEGSISTLTIQRTEQRDSAMYRCASSSGQGSTGELFFGEGSRLTVL.

The rearrangement uses TRBV12-3 or TRBV12-4 and TRBJ2-2; D is uncertain. Trimming cost V 6 bases and J 1 base, with 6 bases left between them. The CDR3 has 13 amino acids. CDR3: CASRTENTGELFF. CDR3 DNA sequence: TGTGCCAGCAGAACAGAGAACACCGGGGAGCTGTTTTTT.

The table lists this clone with a few counts. V gene TRBV21-1 combines with J gene TRBJ2-7; the DNA was not compared with TRBD1, the D call given in the table. TRBV21-1 is a pseudogene segment. The CDR3 has 15 amino acids. CDR3 region: CASSCAGGSSYEQYF. CDR3 coding DNA: TGTGCCAGCAGTTGCGCAGGGGGCAGCTCCTACGAGCAGTACTTC.

The chain combines TRBV7-2 with TRBJ2-5; D possibly corresponds to TRBD1 (5 bases). The CDR3 is 14 residues long. With 2 bases removed from V and 4 bases from J, the gap between germline ends came to 11 bases. Germline CDR1 reads SGHTA; CDR2 reads FQGNSA. As DNA, the CDR3 is TGTGCCAGCAGCTTACCAGGGTCTAGAGAGACCCAGTACTTC. Amino acids: CASSLPGSRETQYF.

This clone has only a few counts. The chain recombines TRBV4-3 with TRBJ2-5, with 9 bases identical to TRBD1. Looked up from germline, CDR1 is LGHNA and CDR2 is YSLEER. J was trimmed by 3 bases and V by 2 bases; bases with no gene match: 1. This CDR3 is 14 amino acids long. This chain's CDR3 is CASSQRTGEETQYF. The DNA of the CDR3 is TGCGCCAGCAGCCAACGGACAGGGGAAGAGACCCAGTACTTC.

This clone was seen more than once but under ten times. The genes are TRBV7-9 and TRBJ2-7, with 9 bases matching TRBD2. Germline CDR1 SEHNR, CDR2 FQNEAQ (reference sequence). The CDR3 loop spans 16 amino acids. J gave up 6 bases and V 7 bases, and 16 bases lay outside the gene matches. The CDR3 coding sequence is TGTGCCAGCACCTCCCCCGTTGCGGGAGGGCCCACCGAGCAGTACTTC. This translates into CASTSPVAGGPTEQYF.

This clone was picked up many times. The chain uses TRBV7-9 and TRBJ1-2; D is possibly TRBD1 (6 bases). Germline V gives CDR1 SEHNR, CDR2 FQNEAQ (reference sequence). CDR3 length: 13 amino acids. V was shortened by 9 bases and J by 5 bases, with 16 bases between the two germline ends. CDR3 sequence reads: CARDSGGLYGYTF. In DNA form, the CDR3 reads TGTGCCAGGGACAGTGGGGGACTATATGGCTACACCTTC.

V and J are TRBV5-6 and TRBJ2-7, with 12 bases matching TRBD2. In germline, CDR1 is SGHDT, CDR2 YYEEEE. Trimming cost V 2 bases and J 4 bases; bases outside gene matches: 1. This CDR3 has 14 residues. CDR3 sequence: CASSLGTSGYEQYF. DNA for the CDR3: TGTGCCAGCAGCTTAGGGACTAGCGGGTACGAGCAGTACTTC.

In DNA, the CDR3 is TGCGCCAGCACCGGAGGGTATTTGGGGAACACTGAAGCTTTCTTT. This sequence encodes CASTGGYLGNTEAFF. The rearrangement links TRBV5-1 to TRBJ1-1; D is unresolved. The V gene lost 6 bases and the J gene lost 1 base, with 16 bases spanning the gap. The CDR3 is 15 amino acids. Germline V gene data show CDR1 as SGHRS and CDR2 as YFSETQ.

This chain connects TRBV30 to TRBJ1-5, with 7 nucleotides matching TRBD1. The germline gives CDR1 GTSNPN, CDR2 SVGIG (reference sequence). This CDR3 is built from 13 residues. V was pared by 3 bases and J by 6 bases, with 5 bases of the junction left unmatched. The CDR3 sequence is CAWRGQGGQPQHF. In nucleotides, the CDR3 is TGTGCCTGGAGGGGGCAGGGGGGTCAGCCCCAGCATTTT.

The chain has TRBV6-5 and TRBJ1-3; D is unresolved. With 7 bases removed from V and 1 base from J, the gap between germline ends came to 14 bases. Germline CDR1 is MNHEY and CDR2 is SVGAGI. The CDR3 length is 15 residues. Here the CDR3 reads CASTPGMPSGNTIYF. The CDR3 DNA reads TGTGCCAGCACCCCCGGTATGCCTTCTGGAAACACCATATATTTT.

Here the CDR3 reads CASSQGAAEAFF. The CDR3 nucleotides are TGTGCCAGCTCACAAGGGGCCGCTGAAGCTTTCTTT. The gene calls are TRBV18 and TRBJ1-1, with D maybe TRBD1 (5 bases). Germline CDR1 and CDR2: KGHSH and LQKENI. The CDR3 totals 12 residues. Trimming removed 4 bases at V and 6 bases at J, with 9 bases between.

The V gene is TRBV6-5, the J gene TRBJ2-7; TRBD2 matches 7 bases. V lost 5 bases and J lost 4; bases outside the gene matches: 8. Germline values: CDR1 MNHEY, CDR2 SVGAGI. The CDR3 is 14 amino acids. The CDR3 DNA sequence: TGTGCCAGCAGTCGGGGAGGGTCGAGTTACGAGCAGTACTTC. This encodes CASSRGGSSYEQYF.